Each of the 5 T cell receptor beta chains below was sequenced from the same sample in a study of identical twins. Each CDR3 protein is one row after TCRdb ran MiXCR on the 5' RACE reads. The table lists 350,000 to 450,000 distinct CDR3 sequences, 18% of them singletons. The material sequenced was naive T cells sorted from blood. The origin of the receptors is a man aged 45 to 65 in good health.

The chain's CDR3 is CASSGPRVRASNEQFF. The CDR3 DNA is TGTGCCAGCAGTGGTCCCAGGGTCAGGGCATCGAATGAGCAGTTCTTC. The rearrangement joins TRBV6-1 to TRBJ2-1; tentative D call: TRBD1 (5 bases). The V and J ends lost 4 bases and 7 bases respectively, with 20 bases between them. The CDR3 extends over 16 amino acids. The germline V gene has CDR1 MNHNS and CDR2 SASEGT.

This clonotype was counted ten times or more. DNA of the CDR3: TGTGCCAGTAGATCGGGTCAGGCGGACCCCGGGGAGCTGTTTTTT. Protein: CASRSGQADPGELFF. The gene calls are TRBV19 and TRBJ2-2; D is unresolved. The germline CDR1 and CDR2 sequences are LNHDA and SQIVND (reference sequence). The ends were cut back, 6 bases at V and 6 bases at J, with 17 bases in the middle. This CDR3 has 15 residues.

This clonotype was detected ten times or more. CDR3 sequence (DNA): TGTGCCAGCAGCTTGGGACTGCCTCCTCACAATGAGCAGTTCTTC. Protein sequence: CASSLGLPPHNEQFF. V is TRBV7-2 and J is TRBJ2-1; perhaps TRBD2 as D (6 bases). Germline CDR1 is SGHTA and CDR2 is FQGNSA. The V and J ends lost 3 bases and 5 bases respectively, with 14 bases between them. The CDR3 totals 15 residues. Full variable domain (outside the CDR3, taken from reference TRBV7-2 and TRBJ2-1): GAGVSQSPSNKVTEKGKDVELRCDPISGHTALYWYRQSLGQGLEFLIYFQGNSAPDKSGLPSDRFSAERTGGSVSTLTIQRTQQEDSAVYLCASSLGLPPHNEQFFGPGTRLTVL.

In its sample, this clonotype was seen a few times. The rearrangement uses TRBV5-1 and TRBJ2-4; 8 bases map to TRBD1. After removal of 3 bases from V and 8 bases from J, the junction contained 16 bases not matched to a gene. The CDR3 runs 17 residues. Per the germline V gene, CDR1 is SGHRS and CDR2 is YFSETQ. The CDR3 region is CASSSGTGPVGQDIQYF. DNA of the CDR3: TGCGCCAGCAGCTCCGGGACAGGTCCCGTGGGGCAAGACATTCAGTACTTC.

V gene TRBV14 combines with J gene TRBJ2-5; the D gene could be TRBD1 or TRBD2 (5 bases each). Trimming removed 0 bases at V and 4 bases at J, with 15 bases between. Germline V gives CDR1 SGHDN, CDR2 FVKESK. The CDR3 sequence is 16 residues long. The CDR3 region is CASSQEEGRVGETQYF. The CDR3 DNA is TGTGCCAGCAGCCAAGAAGAGGGCAGGGTCGGAGAGACCCAGTACTTC.